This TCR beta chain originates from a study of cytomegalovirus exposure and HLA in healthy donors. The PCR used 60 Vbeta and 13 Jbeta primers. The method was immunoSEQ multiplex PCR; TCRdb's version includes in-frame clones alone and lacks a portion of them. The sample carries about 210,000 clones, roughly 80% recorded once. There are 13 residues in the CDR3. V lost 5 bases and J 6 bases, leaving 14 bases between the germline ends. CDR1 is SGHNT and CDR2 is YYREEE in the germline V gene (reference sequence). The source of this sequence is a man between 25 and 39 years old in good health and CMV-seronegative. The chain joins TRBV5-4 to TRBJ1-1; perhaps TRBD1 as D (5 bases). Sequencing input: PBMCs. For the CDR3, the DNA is TGTGCCAGCAGATCAGGGAATCGGGCTGAAGCTTTCTTT. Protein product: CASRSGNRAEAFF.